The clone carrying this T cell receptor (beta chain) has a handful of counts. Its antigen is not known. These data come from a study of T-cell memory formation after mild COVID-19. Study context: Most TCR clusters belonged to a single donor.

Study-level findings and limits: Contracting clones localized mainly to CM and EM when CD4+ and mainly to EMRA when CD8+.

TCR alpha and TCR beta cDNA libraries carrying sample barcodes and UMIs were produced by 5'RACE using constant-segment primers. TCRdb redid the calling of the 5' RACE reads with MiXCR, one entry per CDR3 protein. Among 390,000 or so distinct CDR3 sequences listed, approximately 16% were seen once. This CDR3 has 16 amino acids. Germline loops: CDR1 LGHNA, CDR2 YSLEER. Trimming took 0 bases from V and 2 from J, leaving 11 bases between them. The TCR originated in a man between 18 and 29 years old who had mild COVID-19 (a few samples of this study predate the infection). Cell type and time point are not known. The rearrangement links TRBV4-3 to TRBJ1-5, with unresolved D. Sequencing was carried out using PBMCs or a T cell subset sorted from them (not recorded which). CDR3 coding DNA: TGCGCCAGCAGCCAAGACGGCGGGATGGGCAATCAGCCCCAGCATTTT. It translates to CASSQDGGMGNQPQHF.